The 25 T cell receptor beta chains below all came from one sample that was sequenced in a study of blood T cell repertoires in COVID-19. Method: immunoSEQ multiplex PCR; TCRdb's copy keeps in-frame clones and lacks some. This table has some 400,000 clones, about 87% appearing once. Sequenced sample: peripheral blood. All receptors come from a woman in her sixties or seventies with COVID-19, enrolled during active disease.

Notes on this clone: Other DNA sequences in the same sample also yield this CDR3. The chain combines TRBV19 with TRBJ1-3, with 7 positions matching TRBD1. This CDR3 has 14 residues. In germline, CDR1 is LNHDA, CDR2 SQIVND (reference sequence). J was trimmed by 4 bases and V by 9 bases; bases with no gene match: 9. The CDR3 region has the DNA TGTGCCAGCACCGACAGGGCAATGGGAAACACCATATATTTT. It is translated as CASTDRAMGNTIYF.

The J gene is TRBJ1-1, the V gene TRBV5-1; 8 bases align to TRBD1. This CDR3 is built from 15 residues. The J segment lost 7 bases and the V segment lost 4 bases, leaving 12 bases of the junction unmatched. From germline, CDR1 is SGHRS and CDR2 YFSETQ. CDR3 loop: CASSLSSDRELEAFF. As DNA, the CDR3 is TGCGCCAGCAGCCTATCCTCGGACAGGGAGCTTGAAGCTTTCTTT.

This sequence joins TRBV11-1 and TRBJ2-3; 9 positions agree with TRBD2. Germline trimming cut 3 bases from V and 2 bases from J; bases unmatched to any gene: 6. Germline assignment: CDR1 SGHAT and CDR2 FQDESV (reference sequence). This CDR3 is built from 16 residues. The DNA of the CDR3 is TGTGCCAGCAGCTTCCGAAGCGGGGGGCACACAGATACGCAGTATTTT. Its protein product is CASSFRSGGHTDTQYF. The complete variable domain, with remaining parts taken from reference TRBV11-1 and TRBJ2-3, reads EAEVAQSPRYKITEKSQAVAFWCDPISGHATLYWYRQILGQGPELLVQFQDESVVDDSQLPKDRFSAERLKGVDSTLKIQPAELGDSAMYLCASSFRSGGHTDTQYFGPGTRLTVL.

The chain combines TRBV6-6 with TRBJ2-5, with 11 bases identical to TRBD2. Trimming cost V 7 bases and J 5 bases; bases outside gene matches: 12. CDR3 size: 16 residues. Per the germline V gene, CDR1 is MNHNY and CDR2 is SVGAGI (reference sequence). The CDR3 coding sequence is TGTGCCAGCACCCATAGCGGGGGGGCCTCTTGGGAGACCCAGTACTTC. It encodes CASTHSGGASWETQYF.

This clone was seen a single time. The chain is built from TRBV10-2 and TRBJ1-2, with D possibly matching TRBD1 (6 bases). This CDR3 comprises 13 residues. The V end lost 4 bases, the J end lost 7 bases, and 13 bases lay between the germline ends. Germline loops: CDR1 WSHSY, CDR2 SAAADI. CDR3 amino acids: CASSGTGSSGYTF. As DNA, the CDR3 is TGCGCCAGCAGTGGAACAGGGTCCTCTGGCTACACCTTC.

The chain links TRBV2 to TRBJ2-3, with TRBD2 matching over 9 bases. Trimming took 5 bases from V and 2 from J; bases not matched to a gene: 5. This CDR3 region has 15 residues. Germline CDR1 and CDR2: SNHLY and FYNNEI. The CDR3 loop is CASSSASGITDTQYF. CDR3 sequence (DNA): TGTGCCAGCAGTTCGGCTAGCGGGATCACAGATACGCAGTATTTT. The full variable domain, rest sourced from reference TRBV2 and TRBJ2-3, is EPEVTQTPSHQVTQMGQEVILRCVPISNHLYFYWYRQILGQKVEFLVSFYNNEISEKSEIFDDQFSVERPDGSNFTLKIRSTKLEDSAMYFCASSSASGITDTQYFGPGTRLTVL.

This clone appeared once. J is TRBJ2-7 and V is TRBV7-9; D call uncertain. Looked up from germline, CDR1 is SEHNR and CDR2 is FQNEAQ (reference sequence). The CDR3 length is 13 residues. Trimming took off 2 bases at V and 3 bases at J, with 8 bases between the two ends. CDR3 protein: CASSLPNSYEQYF. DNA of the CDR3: TGTGCCAGCAGCTTACCCAACAGCTACGAGCAGTACTTC.

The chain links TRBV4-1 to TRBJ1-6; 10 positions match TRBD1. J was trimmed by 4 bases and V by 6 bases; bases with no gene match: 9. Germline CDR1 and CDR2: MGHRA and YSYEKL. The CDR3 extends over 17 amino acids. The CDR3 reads CASSLAGTGDYNSPLHF. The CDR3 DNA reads TGCGCCAGCAGTTTAGCCGGGACAGGGGATTATAATTCACCCCTCCACTTT.

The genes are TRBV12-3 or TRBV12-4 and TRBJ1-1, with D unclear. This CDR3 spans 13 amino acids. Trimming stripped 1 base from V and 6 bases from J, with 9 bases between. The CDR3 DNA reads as TGTGCCAGCAGTTTAGAAATGGGCGCTGAAGCTTTCTTT. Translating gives CASSLEMGAEAFF.

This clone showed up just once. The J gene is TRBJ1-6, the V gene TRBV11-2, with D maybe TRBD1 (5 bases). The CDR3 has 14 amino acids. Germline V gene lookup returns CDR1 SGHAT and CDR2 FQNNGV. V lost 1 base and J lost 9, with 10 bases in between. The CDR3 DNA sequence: TGTGCCAGCAGCTTAGCCAGGAGGGGTTCACCCCTCCACTTT. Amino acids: CASSLARRGSPLHF.

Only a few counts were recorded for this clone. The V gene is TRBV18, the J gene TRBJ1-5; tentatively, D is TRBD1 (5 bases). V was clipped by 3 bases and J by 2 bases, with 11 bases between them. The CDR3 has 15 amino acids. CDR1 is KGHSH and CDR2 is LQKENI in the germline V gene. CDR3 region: CASSPWGGRNQPQHF. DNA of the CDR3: TGTGCCAGCTCACCGTGGGGGGGTCGCAATCAGCCCCAGCATTTT.

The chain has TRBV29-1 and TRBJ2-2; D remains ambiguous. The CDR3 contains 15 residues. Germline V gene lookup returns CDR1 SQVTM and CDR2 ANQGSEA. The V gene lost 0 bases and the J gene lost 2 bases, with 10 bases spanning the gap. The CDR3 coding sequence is TGCAGCGTTGAAGATGAGGCAGTAAACACCGGGGAGCTGTTTTTT. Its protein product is CSVEDEAVNTGELFF.

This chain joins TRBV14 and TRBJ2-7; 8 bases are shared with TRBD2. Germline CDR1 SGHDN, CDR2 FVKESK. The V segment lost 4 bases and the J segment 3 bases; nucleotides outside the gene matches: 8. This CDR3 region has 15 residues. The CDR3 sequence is CASSLQSGGNYEQYF. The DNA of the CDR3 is TGTGCCAGCAGCCTCCAGAGCGGGGGAAACTACGAGCAGTACTTC.

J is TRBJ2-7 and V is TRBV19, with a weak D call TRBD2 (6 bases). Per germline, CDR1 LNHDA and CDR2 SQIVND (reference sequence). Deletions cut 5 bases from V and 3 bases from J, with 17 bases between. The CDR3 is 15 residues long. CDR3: CASSQPGQAGYEQYF. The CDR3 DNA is TGTGCCAGTAGTCAGCCGGGTCAAGCGGGCTACGAGCAGTACTTC.

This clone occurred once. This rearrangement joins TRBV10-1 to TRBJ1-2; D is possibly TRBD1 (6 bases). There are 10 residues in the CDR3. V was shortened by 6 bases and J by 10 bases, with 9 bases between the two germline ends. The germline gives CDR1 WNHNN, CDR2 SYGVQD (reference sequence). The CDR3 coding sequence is TGCGCCAGCAGGGACAGATACTACACCTTC. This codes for CASRDRYYTF.

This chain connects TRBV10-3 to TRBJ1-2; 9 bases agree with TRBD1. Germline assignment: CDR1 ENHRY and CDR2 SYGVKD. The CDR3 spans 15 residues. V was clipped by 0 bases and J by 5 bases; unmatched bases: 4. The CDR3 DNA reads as TGTGCCATCAGTGAGTCGAAGGACAGGGGTTATGGCTACACCTTC. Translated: CAISESKDRGYGYTF.

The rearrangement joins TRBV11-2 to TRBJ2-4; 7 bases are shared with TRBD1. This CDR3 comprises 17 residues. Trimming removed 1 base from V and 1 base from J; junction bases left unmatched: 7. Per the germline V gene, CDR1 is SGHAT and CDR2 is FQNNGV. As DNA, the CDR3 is TGTGCCAGCAGCTTAGGTAGACAGGGAATGGCCAAAAACATTCAGTACTTC. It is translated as CASSLGRQGMAKNIQYF.

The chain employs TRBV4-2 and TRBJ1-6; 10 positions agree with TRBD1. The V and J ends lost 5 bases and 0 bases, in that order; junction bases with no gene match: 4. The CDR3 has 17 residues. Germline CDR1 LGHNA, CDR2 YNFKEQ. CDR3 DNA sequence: TGTGCCAGCAGCGAGGGACAGGGGCCCTCCTATAATTCACCCCTCCACTTT. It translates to CASSEGQGPSYNSPLHF.

The CDR3 DNA is TGTGCCAGCAGAGGACAGCCCGGATACGAGCAGTACTTC. Protein sequence: CASRGQPGYEQYF. The chain uses TRBV2 and TRBJ2-7; tentatively, D is TRBD1 (6 bases). Germline V gene data show CDR1 as SNHLY and CDR2 as FYNNEI. The CDR3 totals 13 residues. The V end lost 6 bases, the J end lost 4 bases, and 13 bases lay between the germline ends.

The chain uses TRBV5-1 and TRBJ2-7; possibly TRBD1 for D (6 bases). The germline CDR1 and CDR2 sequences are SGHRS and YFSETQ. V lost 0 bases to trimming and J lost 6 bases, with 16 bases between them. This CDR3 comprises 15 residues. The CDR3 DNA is TGCGCCAGCAGCTTGGACAGGGAACGACATCGCGAGCAGTACTTC. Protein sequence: CASSLDRERHREQYF.

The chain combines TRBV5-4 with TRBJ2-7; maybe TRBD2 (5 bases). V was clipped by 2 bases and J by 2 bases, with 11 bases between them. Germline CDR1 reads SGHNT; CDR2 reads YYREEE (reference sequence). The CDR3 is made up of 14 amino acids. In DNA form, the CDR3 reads TGTGCCAGCAGCTTAGTTAGCGACCCCTACGAGCAGTACTTC. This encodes CASSLVSDPYEQYF.

The CDR3 DNA follows: TGTGCCAGACCCAGGGGAGCCAATGAAAAACTGTTTTTT. Amino acids: CARPRGANEKLFF. The chain joins TRBV6-5 to TRBJ1-4; tentatively, D is TRBD1 (6 bases). Germline V gene data show CDR1 as MNHEY and CDR2 as SVGAGI. The CDR3 contains 13 residues. V lost 9 bases and J 5 bases, leaving 13 bases between the germline ends.

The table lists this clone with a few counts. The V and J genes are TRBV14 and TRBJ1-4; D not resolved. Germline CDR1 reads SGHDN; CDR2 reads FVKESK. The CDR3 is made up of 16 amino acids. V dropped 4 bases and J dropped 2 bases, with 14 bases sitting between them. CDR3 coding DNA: TGTGCCAGCAGCCCATTGGGAGGATCTACTAATGAAAAACTGTTTTTT. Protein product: CASSPLGGSTNEKLFF.

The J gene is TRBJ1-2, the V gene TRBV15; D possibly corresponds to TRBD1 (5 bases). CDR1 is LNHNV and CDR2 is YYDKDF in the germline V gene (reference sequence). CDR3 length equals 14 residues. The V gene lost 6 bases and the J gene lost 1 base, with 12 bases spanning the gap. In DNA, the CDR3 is TGTGCCACCAGGGCCCAGGGACTTAACTATGGCTACACCTTC. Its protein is CATRAQGLNYGYTF.

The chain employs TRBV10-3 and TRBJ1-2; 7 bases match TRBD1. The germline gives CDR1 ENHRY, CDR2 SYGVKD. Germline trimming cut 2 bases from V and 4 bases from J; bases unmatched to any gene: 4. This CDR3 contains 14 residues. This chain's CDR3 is CAISEMTGTYGYTF. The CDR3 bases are TGTGCCATCAGTGAGATGACAGGGACCTATGGCTACACCTTC.